The 25 T cell receptor beta chains in this list originate from one sample, sequenced in a study of control samples from healthy donors and cancer patients. TCRdb keeps only in-frame clones here, not all; method: immunoSEQ multiplex PCR. The table shows some 150,000 clones, with 96% occurring only once. Sequencing input: blood. These receptors originate from a woman aged 25 to 39 in good health.

The V call is TRBV29-1, the J call TRBJ2-3, with 7 bases matching TRBD1. The CDR3 length is 14 residues. With V trimmed by 3 bases and J by 2 bases, 5 bases remained unmatched. Germline CDR1 SQVTM, CDR2 ANQGSEA. DNA of the CDR3: TGCAGCGTTGATCCCAGGGGGTTCACAGATACGCAGTATTTT. This codes for CSVDPRGFTDTQYF.

This sequence joins TRBV7-2 and TRBJ2-2; D possibly matches TRBD1 or TRBD2 (5 bases each). The length of the CDR3 is 14 residues. The V end lost 5 bases, the J end lost 1 base, and 8 bases lay between the germline ends. Germline values: CDR1 SGHTA, CDR2 FQGNSA. As DNA, the CDR3 is TGTGCCAGCAGCCGGGACGGGAACACCGGGGAGCTGTTTTTT. This sequence encodes CASSRDGNTGELFF.

V and J are TRBV4-1 and TRBJ2-4, with D perhaps being TRBD1 or TRBD2 (7 bases each). V shed 4 bases and J shed 3 bases, with 22 bases lying between them. The CDR3 contains 18 residues. From germline, CDR1 is MGHRA and CDR2 YSYEKL. The CDR3 region is CASSLGGSKGDSKNIQYF. CDR3 nucleotide sequence: TGCGCCAGCAGCCTGGGGGGGTCAAAAGGGGACAGCAAAAACATTCAGTACTTC.

This clone was recorded only once. The V call is TRBV28, the J call TRBJ1-1; no definite D call. The CDR3 loop spans 13 amino acids. V was cut by 3 bases and J by 1 base, with 6 bases left in between. CDR1 is MDHEN, CDR2 SYDVKM, per germline. CDR3 residues: CASSLDGNTEAFF. DNA of the CDR3: TGTGCCAGCAGTTTGGACGGGAACACTGAAGCTTTCTTT.

J is TRBJ2-1 and V is TRBV4-1, with D unresolved. This CDR3 spans 14 amino acids. Germline CDR1 and CDR2: MGHRA and YSYEKL. Trimming removed 0 bases from V and 3 bases from J, with 6 bases in between. DNA of the CDR3: TGCGCCAGCAGCCAAGATCCCTACTACAATGAGCAGTTCTTC. Translation: CASSQDPYYNEQFF.

V is TRBV25-1 and J is TRBJ2-3; 8 bases fit TRBD2. V shed 8 bases and J 4 bases; nucleotides not matched to a gene: 5. CDR1 and CDR2 from the germline V gene are MGHDK and SYGVNS. The CDR3 sequence is 13 residues long. This chain's CDR3 is CASAGGRPDTQYF. CDR3 nucleotide sequence: TGTGCCAGCGCGGGGGGCAGACCAGATACGCAGTATTTT.

This clone is a singleton in its sample. The rearrangement uses TRBV10-3 and TRBJ2-2; D is perhaps TRBD1 (5 bases). This CDR3 region has 14 residues. Germline V gene sequence: CDR1 ENHRY, CDR2 SYGVKD. V gave up 11 bases and J gave up 4 bases, with 17 bases separating them. The CDR3 spells CAARGQGATGELFF. In nucleotides, the CDR3 is TGTGCCGCCCGTGGGCAGGGCGCCACCGGGGAGCTGTTTTTT.

This chain uses TRBV27 with TRBJ2-7; 7 nucleotides match TRBD1. The CDR3 spans 16 residues. Per germline, CDR1 MNHEY and CDR2 SMNVEV (reference sequence). V lost 6 bases and J lost 3; bases outside the gene matches: 14. The CDR3 spells CASSWTGTLLSYEQYF. CDR3 DNA sequence: TGTGCCAGCAGCTGGACAGGAACCCTGCTTAGCTACGAGCAGTACTTC.

This chain joins TRBV6-6 and TRBJ2-1; D gene unclear. Germline assignment: CDR1 MNHNY and CDR2 SVGAGI (reference sequence). The CDR3 has 14 residues. V lost 0 bases and J lost 7, with 10 bases in between. The CDR3 is CASSYSRTENEQFF. CDR3 bases: TGTGCCAGCAGTTACTCGAGGACCGAGAATGAGCAGTTCTTC.

V is TRBV19 and J is TRBJ2-7, with 12 nucleotides matching TRBD2. V lost 8 bases to trimming and J lost 0 bases; unmatched junction nucleotides: 2. Looked up from germline, CDR1 is LNHDA and CDR2 is SQIVND (reference sequence). The CDR3 consists of 14 residues. The CDR3 protein is CASGTSGPSYEQYF. CDR3 in DNA: TGTGCCAGTGGGACTAGCGGGCCCTCCTACGAGCAGTACTTC.

The chain couples TRBV29-1 to TRBJ1-2; no clear D gene. This CDR3 has 12 residues. Germline CDR1 and CDR2: SQVTM and ANQGSEA. V lost 5 bases and J 2 bases, leaving 9 bases between the germline ends. CDR3 amino acids: CSVLHGNYGYTF. Here the CDR3 DNA reads TGCAGCGTTCTCCACGGGAACTATGGCTACACCTTC.

CDR3 bases: TGTGCCAGCAGTTACTCGGGATCGAGCTCCTACGAGCAGTACTTC. Protein product: CASSYSGSSSYEQYF. The rearrangement links TRBV6-5 to TRBJ2-7; no firm D call. Germline values: CDR1 MNHEY, CDR2 SVGAGI. The CDR3 covers 15 residues. V lost 0 bases to trimming and J lost 0 bases, with 9 bases between them.

This clone was detected only a few times. The chain is built from TRBV25-1 and TRBJ1-4; D not certain. Trimming removed 2 bases at V and 8 bases at J, with 0 bases between. This CDR3 spans 10 amino acids. The V gene's germline CDR1 is MGHDK and CDR2 SYGVNS. The CDR3, as DNA: TGTGCCAGCAGTGAAGAAAAACTGTTTTTT. Protein: CASSEEKLFF.

The V call is TRBV14, the J call TRBJ1-1, with TRBD1 identical over 7 bases. This CDR3 region has 15 residues. Germline lookup yields CDR1 SGHDN and CDR2 FVKESK. The V gene end was trimmed by 3 bases and the J gene end by 3 bases; junction bases not matched to a gene: 7. The CDR3 spells CASSQRTGLYTEAFF. The CDR3 DNA sequence: TGTGCCAGCAGCCAGCGGACAGGCTTATACACTGAAGCTTTCTTT.

The rearrangement links TRBV7-9 to TRBJ2-3; D not resolved. Per germline, CDR1 SEHNR and CDR2 FQNEAQ (reference sequence). The CDR3 length is 15 residues. The ends were cut back, 6 bases at V and 1 base at J, with 14 bases in the middle. The CDR3 bases are TGTGCCAGCAGACTTATGAGACTGGGCACAGATACGCAGTATTTT. This sequence encodes CASRLMRLGTDTQYF.

This chain uses TRBV30 with TRBJ2-7; perhaps D is TRBD1 or TRBD2 (5 bases each). V was shortened by 2 bases and J by 3 bases, with 8 bases between the two germline ends. CDR1 is GTSNPN, CDR2 SVGIG, per germline (reference sequence). This CDR3 is built from 12 residues. CDR3 amino acids: CAWSRGFYEQYF. The CDR3 region has the DNA TGTGCCTGGAGTCGGGGCTTCTACGAGCAGTACTTC.

This chain links TRBV4-1 with TRBJ2-6; TRBD2 matches at 11 bases. V dropped 3 bases and J dropped 0; count of bases not matched to a gene: 7. The CDR3 covers 19 residues. Germline CDR1 is MGHRA and CDR2 is YSYEKL. The CDR3 here is CASSHLGLAEVSGANVLTF. The DNA for the CDR3 is TGCGCCAGCAGCCACCTGGGACTAGCGGAGGTCTCTGGGGCCAACGTCCTGACTTTC.

V gene TRBV11-1 combines with J gene TRBJ2-7, with D maybe TRBD1 (5 bases). Deletions cut 3 bases from V and 2 bases from J, with 11 bases between. The V gene's germline CDR1 is SGHAT and CDR2 FQDESV (reference sequence). The CDR3 is 14 residues long. DNA for the CDR3: TGTGCCAGCAGCTTGTCACAGGCGGCCTACGAGCAGTACTTC. Its protein is CASSLSQAAYEQYF.

The chain recombines TRBV6-5 with TRBJ2-2; 7 bases map to TRBD2. The germline V gene encodes CDR1 MNHEY and CDR2 SVGAGI. V gave up 2 bases and J gave up 7 bases; unmatched junction bases: 7. The CDR3 consists of 15 residues. CDR3 region: CASSYGRGRIGELFF. The DNA of the CDR3 is TGTGCCAGCAGTTACGGGCGGGGGAGGATCGGGGAGCTGTTTTTT.

This chain links TRBV2 with TRBJ2-2; 9 bases are shared with TRBD1. After removal of 6 bases from V and 5 bases from J, the junction contained 4 bases not matched to a gene. CDR1 is SNHLY and CDR2 is FYNNEI in the germline V gene. The CDR3 contains 14 residues. CDR3 nucleotide sequence: TGTGCCAGCAGCGGCGACAGGGGGACCGGGGAGCTGTTTTTT. This codes for CASSGDRGTGELFF. The whole variable domain, filled in from reference TRBV2 and TRBJ2-2, reads EPEVTQTPSHQVTQMGQEVILRCVPISNHLYFYWYRQILGQKVEFLVSFYNNEISEKSEIFDDQFSVERPDGSNFTLKIRSTKLEDSAMYFCASSGDRGTGELFFGEGSRLTVL.

This rearrangement joins TRBV14 to TRBJ2-7; D is unresolved. Germline CDR1 reads SGHDN; CDR2 reads FVKESK. The CDR3 loop spans 13 amino acids. V gave up 4 bases and J gave up 3 bases, with 10 bases separating them. The CDR3 loop is CASSLRVVYEQYF. CDR3 nucleotide sequence: TGTGCCAGCAGCCTAAGGGTAGTCTACGAGCAGTACTTC.

This chain joins TRBV7-9 and TRBJ2-1, with 14 bases that match TRBD2. The CDR3 contains 14 residues. The germline V gene encodes CDR1 SEHNR and CDR2 FQNEAQ (reference sequence). J was trimmed by 13 bases and V by 10 bases; bases with no gene match: 12. This CDR3 is CAIPSTSGRAFQFF. CDR3 DNA sequence: TGTGCCATCCCCTCGACTAGCGGGAGGGCCTTCCAGTTCTTC.

The V and J genes are TRBV21-1 and TRBJ1-1; TRBD1 was called by the table and not checked on the DNA. TRBV21-1 is a documented pseudogene. There are 16 residues in the CDR3. CDR3 protein: CASSKRDREENTEAFF. The CDR3 DNA reads TGTGCCAGCAGCAAACGGGACAGGGAAGAGAACACTGAAGCTTTCTTT.

Written as DNA, the CDR3 is TGTGCCAGCACAGGGTTAACTGGAAACACCATATATTTT. This sequence encodes CASTGLTGNTIYF. The chain carries TRBV6-5 and TRBJ1-3; TRBD1 is a possible D gene (5 bases). Trimming took 7 bases from V and 2 from J, leaving 9 bases between them. Germline CDR1 MNHEY, CDR2 SVGAGI. CDR3 length: 13 residues.

The chain employs TRBV29-1 and TRBJ1-1; D call uncertain. The V and J ends lost 3 bases and 2 bases respectively, with 10 bases between them. The germline V gene encodes CDR1 SQVTM and CDR2 ANQGSEA. This CDR3 has 13 amino acids. The CDR3 DNA is TGCAGCGTTGACTCAGGAGGAAACACTGAAGCTTTCTTT. It translates to CSVDSGGNTEAFF.